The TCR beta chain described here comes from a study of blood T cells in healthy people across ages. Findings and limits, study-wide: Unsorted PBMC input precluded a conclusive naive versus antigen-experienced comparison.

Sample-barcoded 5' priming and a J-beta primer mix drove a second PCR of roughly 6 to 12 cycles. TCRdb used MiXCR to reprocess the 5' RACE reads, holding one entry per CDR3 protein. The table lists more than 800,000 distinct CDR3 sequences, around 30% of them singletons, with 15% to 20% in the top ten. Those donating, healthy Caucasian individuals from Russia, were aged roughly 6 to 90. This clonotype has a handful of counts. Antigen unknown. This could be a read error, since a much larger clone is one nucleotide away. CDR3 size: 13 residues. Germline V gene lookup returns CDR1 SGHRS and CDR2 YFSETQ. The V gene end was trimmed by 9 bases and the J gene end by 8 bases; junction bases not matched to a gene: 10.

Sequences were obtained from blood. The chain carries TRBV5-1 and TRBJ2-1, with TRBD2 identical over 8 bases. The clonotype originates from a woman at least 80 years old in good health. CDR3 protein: CANAGLGGYEQFF. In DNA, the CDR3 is TGCGCCAACGCGGGACTAGGTGGGTATGAGCAGTTCTTC.